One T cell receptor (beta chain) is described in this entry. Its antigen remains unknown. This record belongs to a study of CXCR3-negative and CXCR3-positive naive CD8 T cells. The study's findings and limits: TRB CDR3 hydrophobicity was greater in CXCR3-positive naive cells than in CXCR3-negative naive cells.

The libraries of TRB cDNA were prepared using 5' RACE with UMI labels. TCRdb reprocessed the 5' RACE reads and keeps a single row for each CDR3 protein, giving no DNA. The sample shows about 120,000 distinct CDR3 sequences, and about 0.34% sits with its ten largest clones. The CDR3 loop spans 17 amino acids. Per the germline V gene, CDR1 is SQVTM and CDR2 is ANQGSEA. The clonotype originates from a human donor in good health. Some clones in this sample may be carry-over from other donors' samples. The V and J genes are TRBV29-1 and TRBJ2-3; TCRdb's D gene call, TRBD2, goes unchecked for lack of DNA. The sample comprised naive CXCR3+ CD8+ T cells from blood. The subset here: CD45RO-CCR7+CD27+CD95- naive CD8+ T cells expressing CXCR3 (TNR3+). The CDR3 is CSVDGTSGSTSTDTQYF.